These 18 T cell receptor beta chains came from one sample sequenced in a study of Ad26.COV2.S vaccination and SARS-CoV-2 variants. The treatment: some 19 received Ad26.COV2.S at low or high dose, single or two shots; about 5 received placebo; per-sample allocation not given. Sampling was done on day 63 after the first vaccine or placebo injection. Sequencing used immunoSEQ multiplex PCR; TCRdb keeps in-frame clones, though not all of them. Of over 250,000 clones in the sample, roughly 86% were seen once. The material sequenced was peripheral blood, taken in a trial of Ad26.COV2.S vaccine versus placebo. Receptor source: a person aged 18-60 years who received the Ad26.COV2.S COVID-19 vaccine or a placebo.

The CDR3 sequence: CASSPGTANQPQHF. Written as DNA, the CDR3 is TGTGCCAGCAGCCCCGGGACAGCAAATCAGCCCCAGCATTTT. The V gene is TRBV6-5, the J gene TRBJ1-5; 7 nucleotides align to TRBD1. This CDR3 has 14 amino acids. V lost 6 bases, J lost 4 bases, and 6 bases stayed unmatched. Germline V gene data show CDR1 as MNHEY and CDR2 as SVGAGI.

V is TRBV7-8 and J is TRBJ1-4, with D unclear. V shed 7 bases and J shed 0 bases, with 9 bases lying between them. In germline, CDR1 is SGHVS, CDR2 FQNEAQ. CDR3 length equals 14 residues. CDR3 nucleotides: TGTGCCAGCATGCTTACAACAACTAATGAAAAACTGTTTTTT. Translated, it gives CASMLTTTNEKLFF.

For this clone: Other DNA sequences of this sample code for an identical CDR3. The chain employs TRBV2 and TRBJ1-1; D may be TRBD1 (5 bases). The germline V gene encodes CDR1 SNHLY and CDR2 FYNNEI. V lost 4 bases to trimming and J lost 2 bases, with 8 bases between them. CDR3 length: 13 amino acids. This chain's CDR3 is CASSGQLNTEAFF. In nucleotides, the CDR3 is TGTGCCAGCAGTGGACAGCTTAACACTGAAGCTTTCTTT.

V usage is TRBV4-1 and J usage is TRBJ2-1, with 12 nucleotides matching TRBD2. Germline CDR1 is MGHRA and CDR2 is YSYEKL. Trimming cost V 0 bases and J 7 bases; bases outside gene matches: 10. This CDR3 contains 18 residues. CDR3 sequence: CASSQDLPTSGRSNEQFF. CDR3 bases: TGCGCCAGCAGCCAAGATCTACCGACTAGCGGGAGATCGAATGAGCAGTTCTTC.

The chain employs TRBV7-6 and TRBJ2-2, with D possibly being TRBD1 (6 bases). Germline values: CDR1 SGHVS, CDR2 FNYEAQ. The V end lost 4 bases, the J end lost 5 bases, and 23 bases lay between the germline ends. The CDR3 consists of 18 residues. The CDR3 DNA follows: TGTGCCAGCAGCTCCCACGGTGGGACATTCCTAAGGACCGGGGAGCTGTTTTTT. Its translation: CASSSHGGTFLRTGELFF. The whole variable domain, filled in from reference TRBV7-6 and TRBJ2-2, reads GAGVSQSPRYKVTKRGQDVALRCDPISGHVSLYWYRQALGQGPEFLTYFNYEAQQDKSGLPNDRFSAERPEGSISTLTIQRTEQRDSAMYRCASSSHGGTFLRTGELFFGEGSRLTVL.

The chain carries TRBV19 and TRBJ1-5, with 8 nucleotides matching TRBD1. V shed 3 bases, J shed 2 bases, and the junction held 12 bases outside the gene matches. The CDR3 is 18 residues long. CDR1 and CDR2 from the germline V gene are LNHDA and SQIVND (reference sequence). The CDR3 region is CASSMGQLRGRGNQPQHF. The CDR3 nucleotides are TGTGCCAGTAGTATGGGGCAACTCAGGGGGCGAGGCAATCAGCCCCAGCATTTT.

This chain uses TRBV7-9 with TRBJ2-3; D ambiguous. Trimming stripped 1 base from V and 2 bases from J, with 7 bases between. The CDR3 runs 14 residues. Germline assignment: CDR1 SEHNR and CDR2 FQNEAQ (reference sequence). The CDR3 nucleotides read TGTGCCAGCAGCTTAGTTGATTCCACAGATACGCAGTATTTT. Encoded protein: CASSLVDSTDTQYF. The variable domain in full, with the rest retrieved from reference TRBV7-9 and TRBJ2-3, is DTGVSQNPRHKITKRGQNVTFRCDPISEHNRLYWYRQTLGQGPEFLTYFQNEAQLEKSRLLSDRFSAERPKGSFSTLEIQRTEQGDSAMYLCASSLVDSTDTQYFGPGTRLTVL.

This clone occurred a few times. The chain has TRBV2 and TRBJ1-2; the D gene is possibly TRBD1 (5 bases). The V gene's germline CDR1 is SNHLY and CDR2 FYNNEI. This CDR3 has 14 amino acids. Trimming removed 8 bases at V and 4 bases at J, with 17 bases between. CDR3 sequence: CASVPGQGFYGYTF. The CDR3, as DNA: TGTGCCAGCGTTCCCGGGCAGGGATTCTATGGCTACACCTTC.

CDR3 residues: CAITQGGNTEAFF. CDR3 nucleotide sequence: TGTGCCATTACCCAGGGGGGGAACACTGAAGCTTTCTTT. The genes are TRBV10-3 and TRBJ1-1; 7 bases match TRBD1. The CDR3 contains 13 residues. The junction had 5 bases not matched to a gene; V was cut back by 9 bases and J by 1 base. Germline CDR1 and CDR2: ENHRY and SYGVKD.

The gene calls are TRBV18 and TRBJ2-1, with D perhaps TRBD1 (6 bases). CDR1 is KGHSH and CDR2 is LQKENI in the germline V gene. The CDR3 spans 14 residues. V lost 0 bases to trimming and J lost 4 bases, with 7 bases between them. The CDR3 region is CASSPPQGYNEQFF. The CDR3 DNA is TGTGCCAGCTCACCACCCCAGGGGTACAATGAGCAGTTCTTC.

The gene calls are TRBV7-9 and TRBJ1-2; D perhaps matches TRBD1 (5 bases). The germline V gene encodes CDR1 SEHNR and CDR2 FQNEAQ (reference sequence). V was clipped by 5 bases and J by 11 bases, with 21 bases between them. The CDR3 contains 14 residues. The CDR3 coding sequence is TGTGCCAGCAGCCTCGGGACCGACCTATGGACTTACACCTTC. It is translated as CASSLGTDLWTYTF.

The J gene is TRBJ2-3, the V gene TRBV7-7, with no clear D. The CDR3 is 15 amino acids. V was pared by 2 bases and J by 0 bases, with 9 bases between. Per the germline V gene, CDR1 is SSHAT and CDR2 is FNYEAQ (reference sequence). CDR3 bases: TGTGCCAGCAGCTTACTCCCGGGCAGCACAGATACGCAGTATTTT. It yields the protein CASSLLPGSTDTQYF.

This clone has only a few counts. The chain carries TRBV11-2 and TRBJ1-4; TRBD1 agrees at 8 bases. This CDR3 has 15 amino acids. CDR1 SGHAT and CDR2 FQNNGV come from the germline V gene. Trimming took 0 bases from V and 8 from J; bases not matched to a gene: 5. The CDR3 sequence: CASSLEGQGGEKLFF. The CDR3 bases are TGTGCCAGCAGCTTAGAAGGACAGGGCGGCGAAAAACTGTTTTTT.

The CDR3, as DNA: TGTGCCAGCAGCGGGGGACTAGCCCCGAGGACCCAGTACTTC. It is translated as CASSGGLAPRTQYF. The chain combines TRBV9 with TRBJ2-5; 9 positions agree with TRBD2. The V and J ends lost 3 bases and 7 bases, in that order; junction bases with no gene match: 7. This CDR3 has 14 amino acids. Germline V gene lookup returns CDR1 SGDLS and CDR2 YYNGEE.

The J gene is TRBJ2-5, the V gene TRBV20-1; 8 positions match TRBD1. This CDR3 comprises 13 residues. Per the germline V gene, CDR1 is DFQATT and CDR2 is SNEGSKA (reference sequence). With V trimmed by 3 bases and J by 5 bases, 5 bases remained unmatched. The DNA of the CDR3 is TGCAGTGCTAGTAGGAACAGGGGGGAGACCCAGTACTTC. It codes for CSASRNRGETQYF.

J is TRBJ1-1 and V is TRBV27; D not resolved. This CDR3 has 15 amino acids. Trimming shortened V by 0 bases and J by 0 bases, and 8 bases separated the two germline ends. Looked up from germline, CDR1 is MNHEY and CDR2 is SMNVEV (reference sequence). The CDR3 DNA is TGTGCCAGCAGTTTATCGAACGCGGTGAACACTGAAGCTTTCTTT. Translating gives CASSLSNAVNTEAFF.

The J gene is TRBJ1-2, the V gene TRBV20-1, with D unclear. Trimming shortened V by 6 bases and J by 4 bases, and 9 bases separated the two germline ends. The CDR3 consists of 11 residues. Germline V gene data show CDR1 as DFQATT and CDR2 as SNEGSKA (reference sequence). The CDR3 nucleotides read TGCAGTGCGGGCCCCACCTATGGCTACACCTTC. Translation gives CSAGPTYGYTF.

V usage is TRBV5-1 and J usage is TRBJ1-2; TRBD1 aligns across 9 bases. V trimming: 2 bases; J trimming: 3 bases; junction bases outside the gene matches: 5. There are 15 residues in the CDR3. Germline CDR1 is SGHRS and CDR2 is YFSETQ. DNA for the CDR3: TGCGCCAGCAGCTTTAAGACAGGGGGACACTATGGCTACACCTTC. It yields the protein CASSFKTGGHYGYTF.